These 6 T cell receptor beta chains were sequenced from one sample in a study of CD8+CD57+ T cells in acquired aplastic anemia. In patients chosen for sequencing, flow cytometry had shown CD8+CD57+ cell expansion. TCR beta VDJ combinations and CDR3 sequences were profiled from genomic DNA. MiXCR, run by TCRdb on the reads, gives a single entry per CDR3 protein. The table lists 450,000 to 600,000 distinct CDR3 sequences, roughly a third of them singletons. The sample was sorted CD4+, CD8+, or CD8+CD57+ T cells (not recorded which) from PBMCs. The receptors originated from a human donor with aplastic anemia.

This sequence joins TRBV20-1 and TRBJ2-5, with D perhaps given as TRBD1 or TRBD2 (5 bases each). Trimming shortened V by 1 base and J by 3 bases, and 15 bases separated the two germline ends. Germline CDR1 DFQATT, CDR2 SNEGSKA (reference sequence). This CDR3 comprises 15 residues. DNA of the CDR3: TGCAGTGCTAGAGGGGCGGCCCTGGGGGAAGAGACCCAGTACTTC. It codes for CSARGAALGEETQYF.

Only a few counts were recorded for this clonotype. The V gene is TRBV11-2, the J gene TRBJ2-3; D tentatively fits TRBD1 or TRBD2 (5 bases each). CDR1 is SGHAT, CDR2 FQNNGV, per germline. The CDR3 is 15 residues long. V lost 7 bases and J lost 5, with 19 bases in between. This CDR3 is CASILMGRAGDTQYF. The CDR3 nucleotides are TGTGCCAGCATACTGATGGGGCGGGCGGGAGATACGCAGTATTTT.

The table lists this clonotype with a few counts. A much larger clone is a single base away; this may be a read error. This rearrangement joins TRBV14 to TRBJ1-6; weak D call: TRBD1 (5 bases). The V gene's germline CDR1 is SGHDN and CDR2 FVKESK. The CDR3 is 14 amino acids. The CDR3 DNA follows: TGTCCCAGCAGCCAAGTAAAGGGGAACTCACCCCTCCACTTT. As protein: CPSSQVKGNSPLHF.

A few counts support this clonotype. This sequence joins TRBV20-1 and TRBJ2-7; TRBD1 or TRBD2 may be the D gene (5 bases each). This CDR3 region has 14 residues. The V gene's germline CDR1 is DFQATT and CDR2 SNEGSKA (reference sequence). The V end was cut by 6 bases, the J end by 2 bases, with 17 bases between. CDR3 residues: CSAHGVRAPYEQYF. DNA for the CDR3: TGCAGTGCCCACGGGGTCAGGGCCCCCTACGAGCAGTACTTC.

Points on this clonotype: The junction departs from the called germline gene at one end, perhaps through a read error. The chain combines TRBV11-1 with TRBJ2-1; D is possibly TRBD1 (5 bases). There are 14 residues in the CDR3. Germline CDR1 reads SGHAT; CDR2 reads FQDESV (reference sequence). CDR3 nucleotide sequence: TGTGCCAGCAGCTTAGACAGGTTCTACAATAAGCAGTTCTTC. Translation gives CASSLDRFYNKQFF.

J is TRBJ2-1 and V is TRBV2; perhaps D is TRBD1 or TRBD2 (6 bases each). V lost 5 bases to trimming and J lost 2 bases, with 10 bases between them. The CDR3 length is 14 residues. Per germline, CDR1 SNHLY and CDR2 FYNNEI. This chain's CDR3 is CASSRGVPYNEQFF. CDR3 bases: TGTGCCAGCAGTAGGGGGGTACCCTACAATGAGCAGTTCTTC.